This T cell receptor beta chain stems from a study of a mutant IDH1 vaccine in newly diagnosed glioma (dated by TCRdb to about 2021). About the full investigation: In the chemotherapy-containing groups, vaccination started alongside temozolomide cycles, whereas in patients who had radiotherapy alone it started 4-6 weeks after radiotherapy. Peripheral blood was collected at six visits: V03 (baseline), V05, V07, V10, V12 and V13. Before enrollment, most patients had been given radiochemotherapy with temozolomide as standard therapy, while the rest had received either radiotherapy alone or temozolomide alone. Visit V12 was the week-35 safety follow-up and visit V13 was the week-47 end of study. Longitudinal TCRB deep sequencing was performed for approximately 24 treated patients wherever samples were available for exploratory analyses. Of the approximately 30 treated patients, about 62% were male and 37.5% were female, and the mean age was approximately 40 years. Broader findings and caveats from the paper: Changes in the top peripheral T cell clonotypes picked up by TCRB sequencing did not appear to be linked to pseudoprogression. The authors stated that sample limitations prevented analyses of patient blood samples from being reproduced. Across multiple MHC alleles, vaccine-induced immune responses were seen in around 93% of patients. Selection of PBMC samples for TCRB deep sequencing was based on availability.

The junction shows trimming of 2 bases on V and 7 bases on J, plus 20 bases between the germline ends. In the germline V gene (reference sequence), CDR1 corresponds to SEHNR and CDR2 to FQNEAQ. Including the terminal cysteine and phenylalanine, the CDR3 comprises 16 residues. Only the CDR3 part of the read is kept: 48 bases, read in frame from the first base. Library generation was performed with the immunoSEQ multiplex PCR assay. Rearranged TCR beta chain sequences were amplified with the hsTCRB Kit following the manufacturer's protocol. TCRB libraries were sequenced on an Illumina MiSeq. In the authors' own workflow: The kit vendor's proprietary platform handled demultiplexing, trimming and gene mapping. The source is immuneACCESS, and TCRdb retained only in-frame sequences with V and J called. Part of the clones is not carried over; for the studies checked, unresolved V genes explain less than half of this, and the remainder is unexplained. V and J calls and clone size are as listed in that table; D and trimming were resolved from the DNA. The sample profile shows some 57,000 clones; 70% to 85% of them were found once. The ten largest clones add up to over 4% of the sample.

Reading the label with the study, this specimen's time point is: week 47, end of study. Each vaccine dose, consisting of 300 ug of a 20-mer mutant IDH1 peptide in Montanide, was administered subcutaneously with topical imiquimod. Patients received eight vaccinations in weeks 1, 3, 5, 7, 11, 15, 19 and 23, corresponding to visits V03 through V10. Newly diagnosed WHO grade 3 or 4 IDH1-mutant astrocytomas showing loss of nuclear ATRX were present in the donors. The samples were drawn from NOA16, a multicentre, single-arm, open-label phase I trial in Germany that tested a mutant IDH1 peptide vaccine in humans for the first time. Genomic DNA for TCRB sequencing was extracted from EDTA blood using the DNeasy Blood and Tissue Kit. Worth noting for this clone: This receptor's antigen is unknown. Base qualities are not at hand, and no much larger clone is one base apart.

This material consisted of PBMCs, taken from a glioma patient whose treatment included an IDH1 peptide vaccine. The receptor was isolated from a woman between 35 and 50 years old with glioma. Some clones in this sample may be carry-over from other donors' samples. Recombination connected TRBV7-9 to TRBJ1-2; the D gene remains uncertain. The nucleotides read TGTGCCAGCAGCTTATCGCCGCCGGGAGATGGACGTGGCTACACCTTC. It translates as CASSLSPPGDGRGYTF.